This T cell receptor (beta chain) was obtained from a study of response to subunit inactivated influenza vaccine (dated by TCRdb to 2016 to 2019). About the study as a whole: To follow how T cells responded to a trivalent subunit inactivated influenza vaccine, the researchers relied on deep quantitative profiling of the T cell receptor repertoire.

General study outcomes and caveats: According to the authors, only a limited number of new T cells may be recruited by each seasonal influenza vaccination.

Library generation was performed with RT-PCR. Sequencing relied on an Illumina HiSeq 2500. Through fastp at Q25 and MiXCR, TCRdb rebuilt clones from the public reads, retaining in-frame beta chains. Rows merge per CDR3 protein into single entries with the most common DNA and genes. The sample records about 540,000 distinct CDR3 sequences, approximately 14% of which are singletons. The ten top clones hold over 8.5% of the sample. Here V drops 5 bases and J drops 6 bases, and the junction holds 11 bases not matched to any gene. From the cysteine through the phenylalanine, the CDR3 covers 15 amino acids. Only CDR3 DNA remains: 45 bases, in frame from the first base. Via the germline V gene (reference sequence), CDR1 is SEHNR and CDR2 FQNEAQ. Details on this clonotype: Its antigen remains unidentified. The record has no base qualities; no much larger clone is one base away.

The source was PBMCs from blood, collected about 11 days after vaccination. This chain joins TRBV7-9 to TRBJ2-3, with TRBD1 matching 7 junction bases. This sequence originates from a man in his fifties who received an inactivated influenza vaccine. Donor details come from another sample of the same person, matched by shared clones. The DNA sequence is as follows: TGTGCCAGCAGCCCCGGGACAGCCCGGAGGGATACGCAGTATTTT. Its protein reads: CASSPGTARRDTQYF. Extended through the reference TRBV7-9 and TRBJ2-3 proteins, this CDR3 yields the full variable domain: DTGVSQNPRHKITKRGQNVTFRCDPISEHNRLYWYRQTLGQGPEFLTYFQNEAQLEKSRLLSDRFSAERPKGSFSTLEIQRTEQGDSAMYLCASSPGTARRDTQYFGPGTRLTVL.